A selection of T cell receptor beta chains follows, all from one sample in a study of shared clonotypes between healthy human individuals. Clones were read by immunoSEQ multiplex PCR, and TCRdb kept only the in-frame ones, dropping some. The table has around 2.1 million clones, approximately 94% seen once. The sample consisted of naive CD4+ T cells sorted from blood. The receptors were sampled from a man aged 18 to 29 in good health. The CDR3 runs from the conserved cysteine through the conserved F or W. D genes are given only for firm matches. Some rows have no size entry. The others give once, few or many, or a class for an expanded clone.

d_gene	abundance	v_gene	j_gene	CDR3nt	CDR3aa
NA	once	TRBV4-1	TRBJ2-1	TGCGCCAGCAGCCCTACCGACAACCGGGACTCTGAGCAGTTCTTC	CASSPTDNRDSEQFF
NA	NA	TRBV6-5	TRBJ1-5	TGTGCCAGCAGCGGACAGAACAATCAGCCCCAGCATTTT	CASSGQNNQPQHF
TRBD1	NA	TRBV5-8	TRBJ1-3	TGTGCCAGCAGCTTGCGGGACAGCCATGGAAACACCATATATTTT	CASSLRDSHGNTIYF
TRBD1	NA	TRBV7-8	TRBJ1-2	TGTGCCAGCAGCACACTGACAGGGGCTGGGGGCTACACCTTC	CASSTLTGAGGYTF
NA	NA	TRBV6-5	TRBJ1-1	TGTGCCAGCACCCCCAGCCCGGGACAGAACACTGAAGCTTTCTTT	CASTPSPGQNTEAFF
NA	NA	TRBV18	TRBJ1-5	TGTGCCAGCTCCACAGGGAGAGATCAGCCCCAGCATTTT	CASSTGRDQPQHF
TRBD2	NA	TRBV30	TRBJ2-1	TGTGCCTGGAGTCGTGGACTAGCTTGGAATGAGCAGTTCTTC	CAWSRGLAWNEQFF
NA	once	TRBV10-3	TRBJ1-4	TGTGCCATCAGTGAGCGGGGAAGGGAAAAACTGTTTTTT	CAISERGREKLFF
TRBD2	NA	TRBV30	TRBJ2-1	TGTGCCTGGACTAGCGGAGGATACAATGAGCAGTTCTTC	CAWTSGGYNEQFF
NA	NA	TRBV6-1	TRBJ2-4	TGTGCCAGCAGTGAATTTAAAGGGGCAAGGGCCAAAAACATTCAGTACTTC	CASSEFKGARAKNIQYF
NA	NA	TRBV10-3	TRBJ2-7	TGTGCCAGCAGTTACTCGGGGGACTCTAGCTCCTACGAGCAGTACTTC	CASSYSGDSSSYEQYF
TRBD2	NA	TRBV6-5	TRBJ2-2	TGTGCCAGCAGTTATTGGCTAGCGGGAGCCGGGGAGCTGTTTTTT	CASSYWLAGAGELFF
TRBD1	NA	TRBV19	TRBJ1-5	TGTGCCAGTAGTACCCTCGGACAGGAGAGCAATCAGCCCCAGCATTTT	CASSTLGQESNQPQHF
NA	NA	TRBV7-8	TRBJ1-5	TGTGCCAGCAGCTTAGCGATCGGAGAGAGCCAGCCCCAGCATTTT	CASSLAIGESQPQHF
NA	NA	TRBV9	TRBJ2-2	TGTGCCAGCAGCGGGACATCTACCGGGGAGCTGTTTTTT	CASSGTSTGELFF
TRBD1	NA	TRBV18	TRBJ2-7	TGTGCCAGCTCACTTGGGACAGTAACCTACGAGCAGTACTTC	CASSLGTVTYEQYF
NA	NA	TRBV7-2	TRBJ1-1	TGTGCCAGCAGCCGTCAGTTGAACACTGAAGCTTTCTTT	CASSRQLNTEAFF
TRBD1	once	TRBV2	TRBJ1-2	TGTGCCAGCAGCGGACAGGGGGCGGGTGGCTACACCTTC	CASSGQGAGGYTF
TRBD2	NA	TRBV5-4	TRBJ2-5	TGTGCCAGCACCGCGGCGGGAGGGGGACAGCCCCAAGAGACCCAGTACTTC	CASTAAGGGQPQETQYF
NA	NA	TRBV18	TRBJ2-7	TGTGCCAGCTCACCACCCGAGGAAGTTGACGAGCAGTACTTC	CASSPPEEVDEQYF
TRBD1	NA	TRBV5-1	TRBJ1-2	TGCGCCAGCAGCCCCGACATGACAGGGAACTATGGCTACACCTTC	CASSPDMTGNYGYTF
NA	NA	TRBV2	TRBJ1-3	TGTGCCAGCAGACCAAACCCTGGAAACACCATATATTTT	CASRPNPGNTIYF
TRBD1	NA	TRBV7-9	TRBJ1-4	TGTGCCAGCAGCTTATCGACAGGGGGGAATGAAAAACTGTTTTTT	CASSLSTGGNEKLFF
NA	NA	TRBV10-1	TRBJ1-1	TGCGCCAGCAGTGACAGGGAGAACACTGAAGCTTTCTTT	CASSDRENTEAFF
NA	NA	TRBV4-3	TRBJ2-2	TGCGCCAGCAGCCAAGAGATCCAGAACACCGGGGAGCTGTTTTTT	CASSQEIQNTGELFF
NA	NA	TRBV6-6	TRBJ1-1	TGTGCCAGCAGTAGCCCCGGGGGGCGGGGCACTGAAGCTTTCTTT	CASSSPGGRGTEAFF
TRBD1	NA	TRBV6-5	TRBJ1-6	TGTGCCAGCAGTGGGACAGAGGTTCGTAATTCACCCCTCCACTTT	CASSGTEVRNSPLHF
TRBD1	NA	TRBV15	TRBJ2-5	TGTGCCACCAGCAGGGAACGTACAGGGGGCTGGGAGACCCAGTACTTC	CATSRERTGGWETQYF
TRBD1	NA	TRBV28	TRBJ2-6	TGTGCCAGCAAACCACGGGGACAGGGGGTTCCTGGGGCCAACGTCCTGACTTTC	CASKPRGQGVPGANVLTF
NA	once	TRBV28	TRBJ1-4	TGTGCCAGCAGTTCAAATTGGGGGGCGGAAAAACTGTTTTTT	CASSSNWGAEKLFF
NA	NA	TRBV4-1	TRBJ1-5	TGCGCCAGCAGCCAAGACAGGGCGCGGTATCAGCCCCAGCATTTT	CASSQDRARYQPQHF
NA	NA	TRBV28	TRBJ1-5	TGTGCCAGCAGTTTACTTGAGACAGCAACCTATCAGCCCCAGCATTTT	CASSLLETATYQPQHF
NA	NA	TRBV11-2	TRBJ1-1	TGTGCCAGCAGCTTAGGTCCAGGAAACACTGAAGCTTTCTTT	CASSLGPGNTEAFF
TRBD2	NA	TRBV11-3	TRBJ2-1	TGTGCCAGCAGCCCCCGGGGGGGCACAAGTTTATCCTACAATGAGCAGTTCTTC	CASSPRGGTSLSYNEQFF
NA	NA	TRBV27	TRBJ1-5	TGTGCTCCACCATATGGCAATCAGCCCCAGCATTTT	CAPPYGNQPQHF
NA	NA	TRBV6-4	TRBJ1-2	TGTGCCAGCAGTGACCCCCTGAGGGGGAACTATGGCTACACCTTC	CASSDPLRGNYGYTF
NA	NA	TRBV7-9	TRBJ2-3	TGTGCCAGCAGCTTGGAGGAATCCGGGACCGTCACAGATACGCAGTATTTT	CASSLEESGTVTDTQYF
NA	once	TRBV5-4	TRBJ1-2	TGTGCCAGCAGCTTGGAGTCCGGGCCAGCTAACTATGGCTACACCTTC	CASSLESGPANYGYTF
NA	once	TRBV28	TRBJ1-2	TGTGCCAGCAGTTCCCCATCAACCCTGGGGAACTATGGCTACACCTTC	CASSSPSTLGNYGYTF
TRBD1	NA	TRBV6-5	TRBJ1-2	TGTGCCAGCAGGCCCCCGGGACAGGGAAACTATGGCTACACCTTC	CASRPPGQGNYGYTF
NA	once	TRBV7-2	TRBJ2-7	TGTGCCAGCAGCCCCCTAGGACTGGATTACGAGCAGTACTTC	CASSPLGLDYEQYF
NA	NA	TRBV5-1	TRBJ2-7	TGCGCCAGCAGCTTGGCCCGTCCAGGCAAGTCCTACGAGCAGTACTTC	CASSLARPGKSYEQYF
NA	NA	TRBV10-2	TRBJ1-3	TGCGCCAGCAGTGAGCAACAGGGAAACACCATATATTTT	CASSEQQGNTIYF
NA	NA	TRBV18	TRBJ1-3	TGTGCCAGCTCACCGGGGAGGTCGGGCTCTGGAAACACCATATATTTT	CASSPGRSGSGNTIYF
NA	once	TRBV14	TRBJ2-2	TGTGCCAGCAGCCAAGCGCCCGGGAGCACCGGGGAGCTGTTTTTT	CASSQAPGSTGELFF
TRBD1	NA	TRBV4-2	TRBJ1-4	TGTGCCAGCAGCCAAGGCCCGGGACAGGGATGGGAAAAACTGTTTTTT	CASSQGPGQGWEKLFF
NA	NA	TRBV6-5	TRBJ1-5	TGTGCCAGCAGCCGGACGGAAAGCAATCAGCCCCAGCATTTT	CASSRTESNQPQHF
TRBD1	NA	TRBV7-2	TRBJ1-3	TGTGCCAGCAGCCTCGCCAGGGGGCTGGCAGGAAACACCATATATTTT	CASSLARGLAGNTIYF
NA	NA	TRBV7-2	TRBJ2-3	TGTGCCAGCAGCTCCTCTCCCCTCGCCTGGAGAGATACGCAGTATTTT	CASSSSPLAWRDTQYF
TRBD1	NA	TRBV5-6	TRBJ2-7	TGTGCCAGCAGCTTGGGTGGGACAGCCCCCGATTCCTACGAGCAGTACTTC	CASSLGGTAPDSYEQYF
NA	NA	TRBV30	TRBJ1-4	TGTGCCTGGAGTGTATGGGGGACTGAAAAACTGTTTTTT	CAWSVWGTEKLFF
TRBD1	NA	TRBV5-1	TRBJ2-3	TGCGCCAGCAGCTTTAGGGGGCAGGGGACAGATACGCAGTATTTT	CASSFRGQGTDTQYF
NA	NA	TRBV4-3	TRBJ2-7	TGCGCCAGCAGCCAAGATCGGCGGTCCGAGCAGTACTTC	CASSQDRRSEQYF
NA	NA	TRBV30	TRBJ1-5	TGTGCCTGGAGTGTACTAGGGAAGGGGAGCAATCAGCCCCAGCATTTT	CAWSVLGKGSNQPQHF